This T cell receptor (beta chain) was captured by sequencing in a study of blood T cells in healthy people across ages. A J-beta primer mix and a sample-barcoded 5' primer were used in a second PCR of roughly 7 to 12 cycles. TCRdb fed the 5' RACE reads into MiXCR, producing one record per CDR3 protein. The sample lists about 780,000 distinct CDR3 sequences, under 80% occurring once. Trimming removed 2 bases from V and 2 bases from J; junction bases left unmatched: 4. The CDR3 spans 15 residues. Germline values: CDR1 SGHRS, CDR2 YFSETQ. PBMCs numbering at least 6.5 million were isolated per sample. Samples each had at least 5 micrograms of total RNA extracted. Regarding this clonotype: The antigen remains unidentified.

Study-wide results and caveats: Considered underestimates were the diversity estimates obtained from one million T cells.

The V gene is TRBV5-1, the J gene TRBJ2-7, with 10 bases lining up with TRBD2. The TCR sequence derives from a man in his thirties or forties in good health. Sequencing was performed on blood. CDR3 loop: CASSLTSGTTYEQYF. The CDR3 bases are TGCGCCAGCAGCTTAACTAGCGGGACTACCTACGAGCAGTACTTC.